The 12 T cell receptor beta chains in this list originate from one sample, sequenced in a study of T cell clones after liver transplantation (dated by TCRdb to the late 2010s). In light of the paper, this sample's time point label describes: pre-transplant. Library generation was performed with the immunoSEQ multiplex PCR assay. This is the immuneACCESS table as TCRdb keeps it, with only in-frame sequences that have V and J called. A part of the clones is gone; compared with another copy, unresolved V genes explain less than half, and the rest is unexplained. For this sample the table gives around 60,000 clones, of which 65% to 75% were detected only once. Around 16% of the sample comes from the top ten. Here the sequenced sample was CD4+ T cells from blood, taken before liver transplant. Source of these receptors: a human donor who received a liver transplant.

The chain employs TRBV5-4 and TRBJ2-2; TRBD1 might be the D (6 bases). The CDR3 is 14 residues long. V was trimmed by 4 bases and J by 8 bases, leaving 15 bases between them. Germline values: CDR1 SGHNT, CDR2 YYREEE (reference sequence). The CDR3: CASSQRYRDGELFF. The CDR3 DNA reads TGTGCCAGCAGCCAACGATACAGGGATGGGGAGCTGTTTTTT.

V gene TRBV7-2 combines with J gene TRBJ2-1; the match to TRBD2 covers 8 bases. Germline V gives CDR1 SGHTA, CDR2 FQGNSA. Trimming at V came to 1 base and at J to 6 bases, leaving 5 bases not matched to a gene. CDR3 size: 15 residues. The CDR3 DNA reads TGTGCCAGCAGCTTAGTCGGGGGGGCAATCAATGAGCAGTTCTTC. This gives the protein CASSLVGGAINEQFF. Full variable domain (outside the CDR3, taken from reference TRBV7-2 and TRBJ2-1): GAGVSQSPSNKVTEKGKDVELRCDPISGHTALYWYRQSLGQGLEFLIYFQGNSAPDKSGLPSDRFSAERTGGSVSTLTIQRTQQEDSAVYLCASSLVGGAINEQFFGPGTRLTVL.

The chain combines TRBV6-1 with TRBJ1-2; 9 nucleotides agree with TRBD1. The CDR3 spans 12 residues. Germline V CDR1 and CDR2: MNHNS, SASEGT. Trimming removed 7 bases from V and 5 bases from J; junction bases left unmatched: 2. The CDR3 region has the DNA TGTGCCAGCAAACAGGGGGCATATGGCTACACCTTC. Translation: CASKQGAYGYTF.

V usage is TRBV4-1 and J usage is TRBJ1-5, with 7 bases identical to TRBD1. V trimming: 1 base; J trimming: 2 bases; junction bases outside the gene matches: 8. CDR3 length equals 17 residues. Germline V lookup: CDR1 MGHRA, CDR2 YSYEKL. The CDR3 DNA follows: TGCGCCAGCAGCCAAGGAGGAAGGGGGCGAGGCAATCAGCCCCAGCATTTT. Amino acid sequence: CASSQGGRGRGNQPQHF.

In DNA form, the CDR3 reads TGTGCCAGCAGCGTAGCGGGGGGACCCTACGAGCAGTACTTC. Its translation: CASSVAGGPYEQYF. V usage is TRBV9 and J usage is TRBJ2-7, with TRBD2 matching over 7 bases. J lost 2 bases, V lost 0 bases, and 2 bases had no gene match. CDR3 length: 14 residues. Looked up from germline, CDR1 is SGDLS and CDR2 is YYNGEE.

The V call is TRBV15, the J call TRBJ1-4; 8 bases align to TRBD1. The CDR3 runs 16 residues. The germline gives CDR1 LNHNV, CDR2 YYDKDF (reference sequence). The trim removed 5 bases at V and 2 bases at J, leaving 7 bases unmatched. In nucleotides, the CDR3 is TGTGCCACCAGCGGCCGACAGGGGAGCACTAATGAAAAACTGTTTTTT. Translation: CATSGRQGSTNEKLFF.

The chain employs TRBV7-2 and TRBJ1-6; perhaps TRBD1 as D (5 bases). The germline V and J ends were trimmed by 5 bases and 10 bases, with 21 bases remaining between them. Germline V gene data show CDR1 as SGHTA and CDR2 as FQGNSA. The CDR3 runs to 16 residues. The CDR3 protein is CASSVQVAGGGSPLHF. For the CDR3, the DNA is TGTGCCAGCAGCGTACAGGTAGCGGGGGGGGGATCACCCCTCCACTTT.

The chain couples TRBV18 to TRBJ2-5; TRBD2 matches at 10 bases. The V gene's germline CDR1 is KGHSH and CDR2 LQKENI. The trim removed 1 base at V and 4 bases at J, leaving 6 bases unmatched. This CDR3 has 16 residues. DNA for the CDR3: TGTGCCAGCTCACCACTTGTTAGCGGGGGGAGAGAGACCCAGTACTTC. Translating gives CASSPLVSGGRETQYF.

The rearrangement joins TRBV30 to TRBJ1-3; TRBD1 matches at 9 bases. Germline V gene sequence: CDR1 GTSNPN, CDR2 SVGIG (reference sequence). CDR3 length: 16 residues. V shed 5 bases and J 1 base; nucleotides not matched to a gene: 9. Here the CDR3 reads CAWAPQGAGSGNTIYF. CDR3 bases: TGTGCCTGGGCGCCACAGGGGGCCGGATCTGGAAACACCATATATTTT. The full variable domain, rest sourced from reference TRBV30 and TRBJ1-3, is SQTIHQWPATLVQPVGSPLSLECTVEGTSNPNLYWYRQAAGRGLQLLFYSVGIGQISSEVPQNLSASRPQDRQFILSSKKLLLSDSGFYLCAWAPQGAGSGNTIYFGEGSWLTVV.

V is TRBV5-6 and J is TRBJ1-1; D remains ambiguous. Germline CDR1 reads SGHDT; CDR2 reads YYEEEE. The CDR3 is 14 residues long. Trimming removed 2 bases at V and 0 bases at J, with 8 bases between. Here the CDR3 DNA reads TGTGCCAGCAGCTTTAACAGCTTGAACACTGAAGCTTTCTTT. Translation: CASSFNSLNTEAFF.

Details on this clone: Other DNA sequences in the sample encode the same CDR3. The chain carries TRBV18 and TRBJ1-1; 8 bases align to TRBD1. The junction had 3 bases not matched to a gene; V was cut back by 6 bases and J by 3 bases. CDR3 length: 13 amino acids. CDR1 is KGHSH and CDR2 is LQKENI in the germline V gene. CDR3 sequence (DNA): TGTGCCAGCTCCCGGGGACAGGACACTGAAGCTTTCTTT. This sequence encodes CASSRGQDTEAFF.

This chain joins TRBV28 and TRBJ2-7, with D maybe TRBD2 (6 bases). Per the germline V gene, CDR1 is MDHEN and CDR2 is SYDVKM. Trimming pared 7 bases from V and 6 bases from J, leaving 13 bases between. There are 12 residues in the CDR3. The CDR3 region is CASTGGLGEQYF. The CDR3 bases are TGTGCCAGCACTGGGGGACTCGGCGAGCAGTACTTC. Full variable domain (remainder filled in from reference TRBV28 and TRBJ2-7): DVKVTQSSRYLVKRTGEKVFLECVQDMDHENMFWYRQDPGLGLRLIYFSYDVKMKEKGDIPEGYSVSREKKERFSLILESASTNQTSMYLCASTGGLGEQYFGPGTRLTVT.